This T cell receptor beta chain derives from a study of CD8+ T cells in alopecia areata. Study-wide findings and caveats: Many expanded lesional clones persisted in scalp and blood during tofacitinib. TCR sharing was clearer in mice than between patients, perhaps partly owing to patient HLA diversity. Sequences from scalp samples also cover resident alphabeta T cells of normal skin.

As to this clone: Its cognate antigen is unknown.

RNA extraction and reverse transcription yielded cDNA as sequencing template. Sequenced by immunoSEQ multiplex PCR; TCRdb stores in-frame clones only, minus some. The data show over 95,000 clones, more than 55% seen once. Treatment of the sample: oral pan-JAK inhibitor, 5-10 mg twice daily. CDR3 size: 16 residues. Germline CDR1 is SGHDT and CDR2 is YYEEEE. Deletions cut 0 bases from V and 7 bases from J, with 16 bases between. This chain joins TRBV5-6 and TRBJ2-2; D is possibly TRBD2 (5 bases). The source material was CD8+ T cells sorted from blood, sampled at week 4, from a patient treated with tofacitinib. The TCR sequence derives from a human donor with alopecia areata. The CDR3 is CASSLAGSRGIGELFF. CDR3 DNA sequence: TGTGCCAGCAGCTTGGCCGGGTCACGAGGGATCGGGGAGCTGTTTTTT. Full variable domain (outside the CDR3, taken from reference TRBV5-6 and TRBJ2-2): DAGVTQSPTHLIKTRGQQVTLRCSPKSGHDTVSWYQQALGQGPQFIFQYYEEEERQRGNFPDRFSGHQFPNYSSELNVNALLLGDSALYLCASSLAGSRGIGELFFGEGSRLTVL.